The present T cell receptor (beta chain) was sequenced within a study of T cells expressing NK-cell markers. Overall study findings and caveats: It is unclear if expanded NKG2C-expressing clones target HCMV antigens.

A remark on this clonotype: No antigen is known for it.

CDR3 size: 15 residues. CDR1 and CDR2 from the germline V gene are SGHTA and FQGNSA. After re-calling the 5' RACE reads, TCRdb lists one entry per CDR3 protein, DNA absent. The sample's table shows about 260,000 distinct CDR3 sequences. This TCR was sampled from a woman aged 18 to 75 in good health. The chain recombines TRBV7-2 with TRBJ2-3. The sequenced sample consisted of blood T cells: a sorted CD56 or NKG2C T cell subset, CD4+ or CD8+ T cells, or bulk PBMC T cells (not recorded which). The CDR3 spells CASSLDRLPADTQYF.